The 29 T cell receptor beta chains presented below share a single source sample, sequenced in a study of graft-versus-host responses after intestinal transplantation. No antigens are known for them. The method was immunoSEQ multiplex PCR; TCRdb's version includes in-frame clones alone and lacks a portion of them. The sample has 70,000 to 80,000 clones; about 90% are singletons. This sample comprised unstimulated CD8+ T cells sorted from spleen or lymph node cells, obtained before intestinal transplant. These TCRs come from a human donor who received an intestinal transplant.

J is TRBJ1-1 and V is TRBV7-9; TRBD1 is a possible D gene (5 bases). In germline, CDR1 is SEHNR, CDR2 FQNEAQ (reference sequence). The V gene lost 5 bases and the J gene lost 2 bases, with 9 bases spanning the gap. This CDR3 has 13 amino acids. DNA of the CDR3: TGTGCCAGCAGCATGACAGTTAACACTGAAGCTTTCTTT. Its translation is CASSMTVNTEAFF.

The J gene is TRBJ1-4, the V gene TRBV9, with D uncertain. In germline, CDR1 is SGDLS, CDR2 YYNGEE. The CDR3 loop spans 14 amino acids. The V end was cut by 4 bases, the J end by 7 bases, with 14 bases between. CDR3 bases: TGTGCCAGCAGCCCCTCCGACGGGAGTGAAAAACTGTTTTTT. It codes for CASSPSDGSEKLFF.

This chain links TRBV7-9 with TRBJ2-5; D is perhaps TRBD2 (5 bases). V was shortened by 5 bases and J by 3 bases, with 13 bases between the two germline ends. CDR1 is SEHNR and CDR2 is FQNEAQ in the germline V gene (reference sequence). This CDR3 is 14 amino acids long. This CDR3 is CASSPRLSEETQYF. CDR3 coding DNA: TGTGCCAGCAGCCCACGACTATCAGAAGAGACCCAGTACTTC.

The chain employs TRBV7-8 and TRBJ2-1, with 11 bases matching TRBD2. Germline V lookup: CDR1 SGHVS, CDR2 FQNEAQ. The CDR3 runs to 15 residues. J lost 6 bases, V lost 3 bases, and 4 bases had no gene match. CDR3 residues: CASSFGGTSGNEQFF. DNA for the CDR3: TGTGCCAGCAGCTTTGGCGGGACTAGCGGCAATGAGCAGTTCTTC.

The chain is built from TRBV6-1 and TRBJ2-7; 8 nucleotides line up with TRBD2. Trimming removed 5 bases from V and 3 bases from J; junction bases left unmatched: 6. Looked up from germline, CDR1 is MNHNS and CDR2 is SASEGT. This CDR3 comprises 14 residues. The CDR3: CASSPAGGGYEQYF. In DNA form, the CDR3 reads TGTGCCAGCAGTCCCGCGGGGGGCGGCTACGAGCAGTACTTC.

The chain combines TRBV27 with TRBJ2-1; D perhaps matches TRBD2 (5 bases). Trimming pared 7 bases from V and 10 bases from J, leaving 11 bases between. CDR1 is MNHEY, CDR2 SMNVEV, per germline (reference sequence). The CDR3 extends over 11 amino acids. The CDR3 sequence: CASITPGEQFF. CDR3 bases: TGTGCCAGCATTACACCGGGGGAGCAGTTCTTC.

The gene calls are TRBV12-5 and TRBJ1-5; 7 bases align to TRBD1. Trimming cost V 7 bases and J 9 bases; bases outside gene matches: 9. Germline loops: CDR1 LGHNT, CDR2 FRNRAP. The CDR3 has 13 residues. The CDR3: CASASGQSWPQHF. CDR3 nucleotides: TGTGCTAGTGCCTCGGGACAGAGTTGGCCCCAGCATTTT.

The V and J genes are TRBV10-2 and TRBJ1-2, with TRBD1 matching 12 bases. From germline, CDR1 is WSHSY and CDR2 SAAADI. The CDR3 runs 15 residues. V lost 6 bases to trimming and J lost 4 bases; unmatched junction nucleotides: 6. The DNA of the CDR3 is TGCGCCAGCAGCGAGGGGACAGGGGGCCCCTATGGCTACACCTTC. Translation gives CASSEGTGGPYGYTF.

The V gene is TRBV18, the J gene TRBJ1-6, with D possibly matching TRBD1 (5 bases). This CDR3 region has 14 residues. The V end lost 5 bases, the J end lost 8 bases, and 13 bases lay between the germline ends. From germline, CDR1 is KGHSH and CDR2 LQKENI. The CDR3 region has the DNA TGTGCCAGCTCAGCGGGACCAGGCCATTCACCCCTCCACTTT. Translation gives CASSAGPGHSPLHF.

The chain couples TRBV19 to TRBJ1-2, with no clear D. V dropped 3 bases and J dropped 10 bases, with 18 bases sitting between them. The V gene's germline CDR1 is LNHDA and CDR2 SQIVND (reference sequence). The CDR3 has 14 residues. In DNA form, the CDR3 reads TGTGCCAGTAGTATGTGGACGGGGTATATGGCCTACACCTTC. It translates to CASSMWTGYMAYTF.

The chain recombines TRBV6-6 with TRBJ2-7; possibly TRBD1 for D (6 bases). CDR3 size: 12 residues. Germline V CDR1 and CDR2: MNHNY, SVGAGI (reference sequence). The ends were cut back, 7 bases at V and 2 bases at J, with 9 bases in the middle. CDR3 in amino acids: CASTPGAYEQYF. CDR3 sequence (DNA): TGTGCCAGCACCCCAGGGGCCTACGAGCAGTACTTC.

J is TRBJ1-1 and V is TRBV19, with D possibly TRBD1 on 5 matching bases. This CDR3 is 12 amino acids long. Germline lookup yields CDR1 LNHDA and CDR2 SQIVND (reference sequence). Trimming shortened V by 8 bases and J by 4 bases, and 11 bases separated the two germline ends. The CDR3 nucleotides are TGTGCCAGTCCGGGACTCGGCACTGAAGCTTTCTTT. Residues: CASPGLGTEAFF.

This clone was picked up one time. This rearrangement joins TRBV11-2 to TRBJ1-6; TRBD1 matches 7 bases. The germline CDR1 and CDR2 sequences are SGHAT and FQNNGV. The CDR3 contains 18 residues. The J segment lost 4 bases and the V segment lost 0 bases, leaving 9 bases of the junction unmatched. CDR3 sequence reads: CASSLDFWQGDYNSPLHF. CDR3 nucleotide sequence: TGTGCCAGCAGCTTAGATTTTTGGCAGGGGGATTATAATTCACCCCTCCACTTT.

CDR3 sequence (DNA): TGCGCCAGCAGTGAGCGGGGGGCCTACGAGCAGTACTTC. It translates to CASSERGAYEQYF. The genes are TRBV10-1 and TRBJ2-5, with 7 bases lining up with TRBD2. The J call may be mistaken, given a closer DNA end match to TRBJ2-7. Germline loops: CDR1 WNHNN, CDR2 SYGVQD (reference sequence). CDR3 length equals 13 residues.

In nucleotides, the CDR3 is TGTGCCAGCAGCCAAGATTGGGTAGCGGGTGCCCTTACGAACACCGGGGAGCTGTTTTTT. This gives the protein CASSQDWVAGALTNTGELFF. This chain uses TRBV4-2 with TRBJ2-2; the match to TRBD2 covers 7 bases. The CDR3 consists of 20 residues. CDR1 and CDR2 from the germline V gene are LGHNA and YNFKEQ. With V trimmed by 0 bases and J by 0 bases, 13 bases remained unmatched.

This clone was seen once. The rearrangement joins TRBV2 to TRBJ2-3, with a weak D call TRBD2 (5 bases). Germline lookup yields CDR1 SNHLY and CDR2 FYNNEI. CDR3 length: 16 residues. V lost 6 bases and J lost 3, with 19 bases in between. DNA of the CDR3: TGTGCCAGCAGCGACGACCCCTCCTCGGGAACAGATACGCAGTATTTT. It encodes CASSDDPSSGTDTQYF.

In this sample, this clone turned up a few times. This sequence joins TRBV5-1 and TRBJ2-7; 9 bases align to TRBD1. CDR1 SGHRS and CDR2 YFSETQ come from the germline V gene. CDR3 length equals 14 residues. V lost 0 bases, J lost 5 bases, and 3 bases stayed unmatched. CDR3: CASSLARTGDEQYF. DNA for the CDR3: TGCGCCAGCAGCTTGGCAAGGACAGGGGACGAGCAGTACTTC.

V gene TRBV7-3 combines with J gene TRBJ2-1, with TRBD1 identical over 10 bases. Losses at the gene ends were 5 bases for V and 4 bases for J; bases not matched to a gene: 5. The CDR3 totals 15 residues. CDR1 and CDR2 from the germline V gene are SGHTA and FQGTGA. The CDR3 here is CASSLGQGVYNEQFF. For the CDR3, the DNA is TGTGCCAGCAGCCTCGGACAGGGGGTATACAATGAGCAGTTCTTC.

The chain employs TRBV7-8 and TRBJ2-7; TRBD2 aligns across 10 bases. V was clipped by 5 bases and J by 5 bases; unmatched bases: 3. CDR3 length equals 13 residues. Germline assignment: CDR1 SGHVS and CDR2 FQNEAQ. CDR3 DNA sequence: TGTGCCAGCAGCCCCGGACTAGCGGACGAGCAGTACTTC. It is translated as CASSPGLADEQYF.

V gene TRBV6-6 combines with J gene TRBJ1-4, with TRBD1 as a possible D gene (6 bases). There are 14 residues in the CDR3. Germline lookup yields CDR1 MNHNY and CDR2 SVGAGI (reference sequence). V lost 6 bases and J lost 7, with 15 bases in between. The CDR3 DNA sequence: TGTGCCAGCAGGGGGTGGGGCAGGGGTGAAAAACTGTTTTTT. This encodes CASRGWGRGEKLFF.

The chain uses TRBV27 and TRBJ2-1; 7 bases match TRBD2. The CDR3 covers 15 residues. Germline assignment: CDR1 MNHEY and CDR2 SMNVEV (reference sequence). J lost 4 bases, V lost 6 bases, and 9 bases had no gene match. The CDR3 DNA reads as TGTGCCAGCAGCCCCAGCGGGGACCCTTACAATGAGCAGTTCTTC. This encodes CASSPSGDPYNEQFF.

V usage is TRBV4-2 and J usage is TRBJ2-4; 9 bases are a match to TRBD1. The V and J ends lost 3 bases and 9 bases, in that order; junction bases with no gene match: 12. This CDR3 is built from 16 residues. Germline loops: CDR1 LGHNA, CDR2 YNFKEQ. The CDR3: CASSQADRGGDGIQYF. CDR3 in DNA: TGTGCCAGCAGCCAGGCTGACAGGGGGGGGGACGGCATTCAGTACTTC.

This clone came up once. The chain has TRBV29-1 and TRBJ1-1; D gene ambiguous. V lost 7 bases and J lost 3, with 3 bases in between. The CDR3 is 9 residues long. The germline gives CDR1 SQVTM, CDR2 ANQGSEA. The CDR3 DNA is TGCAGCGCAGACACTGAAGCTTTCTTT. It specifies CSADTEAFF.

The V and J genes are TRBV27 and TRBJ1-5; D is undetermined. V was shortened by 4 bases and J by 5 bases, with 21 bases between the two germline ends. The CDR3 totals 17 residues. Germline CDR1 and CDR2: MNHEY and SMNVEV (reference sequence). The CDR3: CASSSKRGSGIDQPQHF. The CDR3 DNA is TGTGCCAGCAGTTCCAAACGCGGGAGTGGGATAGATCAGCCCCAGCATTTT.

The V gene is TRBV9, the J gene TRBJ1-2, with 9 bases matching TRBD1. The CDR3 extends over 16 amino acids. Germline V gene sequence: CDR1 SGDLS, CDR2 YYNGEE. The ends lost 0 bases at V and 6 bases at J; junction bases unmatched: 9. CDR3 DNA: TGTGCCAGCAGCGTAGGGGCGGGACAGGGAATGGATGGCTACACCTTC. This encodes CASSVGAGQGMDGYTF.

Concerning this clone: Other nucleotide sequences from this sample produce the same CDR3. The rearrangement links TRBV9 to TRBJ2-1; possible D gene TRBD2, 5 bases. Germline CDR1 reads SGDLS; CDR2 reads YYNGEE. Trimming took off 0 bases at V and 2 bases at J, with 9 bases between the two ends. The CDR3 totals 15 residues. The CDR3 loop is CASSVAGGPYNEQFF. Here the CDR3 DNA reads TGTGCCAGCAGCGTAGCGGGCGGGCCCTACAATGAGCAGTTCTTC.

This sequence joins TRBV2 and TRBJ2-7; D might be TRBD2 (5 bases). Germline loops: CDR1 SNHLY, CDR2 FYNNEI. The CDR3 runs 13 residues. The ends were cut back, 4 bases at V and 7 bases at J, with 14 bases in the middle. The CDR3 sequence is CASSVPPSSEQYF. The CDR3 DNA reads TGTGCCAGCAGTGTTCCCCCTAGCTCTGAGCAGTACTTC.

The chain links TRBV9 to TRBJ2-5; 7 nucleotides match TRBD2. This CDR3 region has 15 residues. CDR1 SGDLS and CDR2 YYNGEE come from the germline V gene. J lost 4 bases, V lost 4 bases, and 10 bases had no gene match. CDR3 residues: CASSPDGGGRETQYF. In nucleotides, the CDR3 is TGTGCCAGCAGCCCAGATGGGGGGGGGAGAGAGACCCAGTACTTC.

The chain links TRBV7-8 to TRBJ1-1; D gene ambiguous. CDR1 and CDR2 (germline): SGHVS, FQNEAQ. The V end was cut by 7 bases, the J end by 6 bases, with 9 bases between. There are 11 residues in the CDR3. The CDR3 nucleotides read TGTGCCAGCAAAACGGGAGCTGAAGCTTTCTTT. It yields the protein CASKTGAEAFF.